This TCR beta chain appears in the sequencing data of a study of blood T cell repertoires in COVID-19. As for the study in general: Samples came from the United States, Italy and Spain, spanning acute and convalescent COVID-19. Nucleic acid was either cDNA or gDNA, and it came from T cells, B-cell-depleted T cells, or PBMCs.

V shed 2 bases and J shed 12 bases, with 24 bases lying between them. Germline V gene sequence: CDR1 SGHDT, CDR2 YYEEEE. The CDR3 loop spans 16 amino acids. Under the authors' procedure: Amplified reference gene primers provided the basis for estimating nucleated cell counts. Only in-frame clones appear in the TCRdb table, and some are missing; sequencing was by immunoSEQ multiplex PCR. That table gives V, J and clone size, and the DNA gave D and trimming. The sample shows 23,000 or so clones, approximately 90% of them seen only once. This sequence was found in a man aged 65 to 79 with acute or convalescent COVID-19. The rearrangement links TRBV5-6 to TRBJ2-1; tentative D call: TRBD2 (5 bases). Sequencing was carried out using peripheral blood. DNA for the CDR3: TGTGCCAGCAGCTTTTGGAGCGGAACCACAATGACGGGGCAGTTCTTC. This codes for CASSFWSGTTMTGQFF.